This TCR beta chain comes out of a study of T-cell memory formation after mild COVID-19. This clonotype was seen a few times. TCRdb processed the 5' RACE reads anew with MiXCR; each CDR3 protein has one entry. This table has 95,000 to 120,000 distinct CDR3 sequences, approximately 22% appearing once. The CDR3 spans 12 residues. In germline, CDR1 is MNHEY, CDR2 SMNVEV (reference sequence). V dropped 4 bases and J dropped 6 bases, with 8 bases sitting between them. The receptor was isolated from a young man who had mild COVID-19 (a few samples of this study predate the infection). Cell type and time point are not known. The sample comprised PBMCs or a T cell subset sorted from them (not recorded which). This sequence joins TRBV27 and TRBJ2-3; D is perhaps TRBD1 (5 bases). The CDR3: CASSSYRDTQYF. The CDR3 DNA is TGTGCCAGCAGTTCGTACAGGGATACGCAGTATTTT.